The T cell receptor beta chain described here comes from a study of T cell responses to AZD1222 COVID-19 vaccine. Generated by immunoSEQ multiplex PCR, the TCRdb table keeps only in-frame clones and is missing some. Of tens of thousands of clones in the sample, roughly 82% are singletons; the top ten hold 5.4%. V was cut by 6 bases and J by 1 base, with 13 bases left in between. CDR3 length: 15 amino acids. The V gene's germline CDR1 is MNHEY and CDR2 SVGAGI. The clonotype originates from an adult in good health. Sequencing was performed on peripheral blood, taken on day 0 of AZD1222 vaccination. This chain uses TRBV6-5 with TRBJ1-5; the D is unclear. CDR3 sequence (DNA): TGTGCCAGCAGCTCTAGTAGTGGAAGCAATCAGCCCCAGCATTTT. Its translation is CASSSSSGSNQPQHF.